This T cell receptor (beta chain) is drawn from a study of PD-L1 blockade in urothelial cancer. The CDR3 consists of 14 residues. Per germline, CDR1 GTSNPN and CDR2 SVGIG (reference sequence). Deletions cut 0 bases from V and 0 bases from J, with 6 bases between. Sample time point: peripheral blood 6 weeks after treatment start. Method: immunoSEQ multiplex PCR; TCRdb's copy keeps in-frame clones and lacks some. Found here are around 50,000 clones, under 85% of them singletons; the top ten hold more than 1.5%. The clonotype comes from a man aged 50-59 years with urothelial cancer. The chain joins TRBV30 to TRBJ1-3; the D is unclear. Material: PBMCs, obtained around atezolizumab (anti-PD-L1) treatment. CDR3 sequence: CAWSVGDSGNTIYF. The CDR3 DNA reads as TGTGCCTGGAGTGTCGGGGACTCTGGAAACACCATATATTTT.